The present T cell receptor beta chain was sequenced within a study of blood T cells in healthy people across ages. Study as a whole: Template-switching capture recovered about one barcoded beta molecule per two T cells.

Then a second PCR, running about 6 to 11 cycles, was carried out with a sample-barcoded 5' primer and a J-beta primer mix. TCRdb re-called the 5' RACE reads through MiXCR, storing one row per CDR3 protein. The sample has approximately 820,000 distinct CDR3 sequences, roughly 44% seen once. On this clonotype itself: Its antigen is currently unknown.

Trimming shortened V by 5 bases and J by 0 bases, and 11 bases separated the two germline ends. The germline gives CDR1 SGHVS, CDR2 FQNEAQ. This CDR3 spans 15 amino acids. General study results and limits: It was the long-lived donors that had more naive CD4+ cells and higher diversity than aged donors.

The sequence derives from a man aged 55 to 70 in good health. The sample was blood. The gene calls are TRBV7-8 and TRBJ1-5; D is unclear. The CDR3: CASSGGPYSNQPQHF. CDR3 coding DNA: TGTGCCAGCAGCGGCGGACCTTATAGCAATCAGCCCCAGCATTTT. The full variable domain, rest sourced from reference TRBV7-8 and TRBJ1-5, is GAGVSQSPRYKVAKRGQDVALRCDPISGHVSLFWYQQALGQGPEFLTYFQNEAQLDKSGLPSDRFFAERPEGSVSTLKIQRTQQEDSAVYLCASSGGPYSNQPQHFGDGTRLSIL.